The 10 T cell receptor beta chains presented below share a single source sample, sequenced in a study of OX40 agonist ivuxolimab in advanced cancers. Sequencing was performed with immunoSEQ multiplex PCR; in TCRdb, only in-frame clones are kept and a portion is missing. The profile covers 70,000 to 95,000 clones, with 84% appearing a single time and around 1.1% taken by the ten largest. The sample here was CD4+ or CD8+ T cells sorted from blood, taken in a trial of the OX40 agonist ivuxolimab. All receptors come from an adult with an advanced solid tumor such as melanoma, head and neck, liver or kidney cancer.

V usage is TRBV28 and J usage is TRBJ2-1; 9 positions match TRBD2. V gave up 7 bases and J gave up 3 bases; unmatched junction bases: 4. The CDR3 loop spans 14 amino acids. CDR1 MDHEN and CDR2 SYDVKM come from the germline V gene. The CDR3 nucleotides are TGTGCCAGCACCGCGGGGGGGTACTACAATGAGCAGTTCTTC. Translating it yields CASTAGGYYNEQFF. Full variable domain (outside the CDR3, taken from reference TRBV28 and TRBJ2-1): DVKVTQSSRYLVKRTGEKVFLECVQDMDHENMFWYRQDPGLGLRLIYFSYDVKMKEKGDIPEGYSVSREKKERFSLILESASTNQTSMYLCASTAGGYYNEQFFGPGTRLTVL.

CDR3 in amino acids: CASSFGGFYEQYF. In DNA form, the CDR3 reads TGTGCCAGCAGTTTCGGGGGTTTCTACGAGCAGTACTTC. V and J are TRBV28 and TRBJ2-7, with D tentatively TRBD2 (6 bases). V lost 3 bases and J lost 3, with 9 bases in between. CDR1 is MDHEN and CDR2 is SYDVKM in the germline V gene. CDR3 length: 13 amino acids. Together with reference TRBV28 and TRBJ2-7, the CDR3 gives the full variable domain: DVKVTQSSRYLVKRTGEKVFLECVQDMDHENMFWYRQDPGLGLRLIYFSYDVKMKEKGDIPEGYSVSREKKERFSLILESASTNQTSMYLCASSFGGFYEQYFGPGTRLTVT.

The chain has TRBV19 and TRBJ1-1; D not resolved. V was shortened by 9 bases and J by 0 bases, with 14 bases between the two germline ends. CDR1 is LNHDA and CDR2 is SQIVND in the germline V gene (reference sequence). This CDR3 is 14 amino acids long. Here the CDR3 DNA reads TGTGCCAGCCACGGGCGGCCCATGAACACTGAAGCTTTCTTT. Translation: CASHGRPMNTEAFF. Full variable domain (missing parts from reference TRBV19 and TRBJ1-1): DGGITQSPKYLFRKEGQNVTLSCEQNLNHDAMYWYRQDPGQGLRLIYYSQIVNDFQKGDIAEGYSVSREKKESFPLTVTSAQKNPTAFYLCASHGRPMNTEAFFGQGTRLTVV.

The chain is built from TRBV5-1 and TRBJ1-5; D is possibly TRBD1 (6 bases). Germline CDR1 and CDR2: SGHRS and YFSETQ. Trimming left V 0 bases short and J 4 bases short, with 11 bases between. This CDR3 has 15 residues. The CDR3 sequence is CASSLEGHPNQPQHF. DNA for the CDR3: TGCGCCAGCAGCTTGGAGGGACACCCAAATCAGCCCCAGCATTTT.

The chain carries TRBV7-2 and TRBJ2-6; 10 positions match TRBD1. From germline, CDR1 is SGHTA and CDR2 FQGNSA. The CDR3 covers 17 residues. V gave up 4 bases and J gave up 2 bases; unmatched junction bases: 5. CDR3 sequence: CASSSQTGGAGANVLTF. DNA of the CDR3: TGTGCCAGCAGCTCCCAGACAGGGGGCGCTGGGGCCAACGTCCTGACTTTC.

V usage is TRBV10-3 and J usage is TRBJ2-2; TRBD1 matches 9 bases. CDR1 ENHRY and CDR2 SYGVKD come from the germline V gene. V trimming: 10 bases; J trimming: 1 base; junction bases outside the gene matches: 4. The CDR3 contains 14 residues. The CDR3 here is CATAGQGNTGELFF. The CDR3 DNA reads as TGTGCCACCGCGGGACAGGGGAACACCGGGGAGCTGTTTTTT.

The rearrangement links TRBV7-8 to TRBJ1-1, with 7 positions matching TRBD1. Germline CDR1 reads SGHVS; CDR2 reads FQNEAQ. The CDR3 contains 12 residues. V lost 5 bases and J lost 8; bases outside the gene matches: 5. CDR3 bases: TGTGCCAGCAGCAGGGGGACAGCAGAAGCTTTCTTT. This codes for CASSRGTAEAFF.

CDR3 sequence (DNA): TGTGCCAGCACGCGGACAGCTTCCTCTGAAGCTTTCTTT. Encoded protein: CASTRTASSEAFF. The J gene is TRBJ1-1, the V gene TRBV5-4; perhaps TRBD1 as D (6 bases). CDR1 SGHNT and CDR2 YYREEE come from the germline V gene (reference sequence). This CDR3 has 13 residues. Trimming cost V 6 bases and J 6 bases, with 15 bases left between them.

V gene TRBV6-5 combines with J gene TRBJ1-5; 9 positions match TRBD1. This CDR3 region has 15 residues. Germline values: CDR1 MNHEY, CDR2 SVGAGI. V lost 8 bases and J lost 2; bases outside the gene matches: 7. CDR3 amino acids: CASFMGQGGNQPQHF. The CDR3 bases are TGTGCCAGCTTTATGGGACAGGGTGGCAATCAGCCCCAGCATTTT.

The chain recombines TRBV6-1 with TRBJ2-7; D is unclear. Per the germline V gene, CDR1 is MNHNS and CDR2 is SASEGT. V lost 4 bases to trimming and J lost 2 bases, with 12 bases between them. This CDR3 contains 14 residues. The CDR3 here is CASSGRGSTYEQYV. The CDR3 region has the DNA TGTGCCAGCAGTGGAAGAGGCAGCACCTACGAGCAGTACGTC.